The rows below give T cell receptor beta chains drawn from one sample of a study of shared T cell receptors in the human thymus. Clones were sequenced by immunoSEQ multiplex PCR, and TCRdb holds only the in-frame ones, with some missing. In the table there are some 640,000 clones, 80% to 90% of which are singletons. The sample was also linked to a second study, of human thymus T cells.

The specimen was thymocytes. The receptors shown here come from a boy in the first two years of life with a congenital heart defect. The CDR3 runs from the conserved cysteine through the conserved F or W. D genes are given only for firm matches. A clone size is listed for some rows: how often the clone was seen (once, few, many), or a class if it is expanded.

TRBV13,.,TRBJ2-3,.,TGTGCCAGCAGCTCCGCAGAGGAGCGGAGCACAGATACGCAGTATTTT,CASSSAEERSTDTQYF
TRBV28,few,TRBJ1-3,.,TGTGCCAGCAGTCCGCCGGGACAAACCTCTGGAAACACCATATATTTT,CASSPPGQTSGNTIYF
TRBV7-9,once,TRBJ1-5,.,TGTGCCAGCAGCCAGGCTTCAGGGCCCCAGCATTTT,CASSQASGPQHF
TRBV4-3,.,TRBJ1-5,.,TGCGCCAGCAGCCCCGAACGGGGGGTGGGTCAGCCCCAGCATTTT,CASSPERGVGQPQHF
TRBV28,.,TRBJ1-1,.,TGTGCCAGCAGTTTATCCGAACAGGGGAACACTGAAGCTTTCTTT,CASSLSEQGNTEAFF
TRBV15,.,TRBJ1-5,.,TGTGCCACCGGCAGAGTCGGGTATCAGCCCCAGCATTTT,CATGRVGYQPQHF
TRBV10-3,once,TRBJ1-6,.,TGTGCCATCAGTGAGTTTTGGGGGCGCAACGTATCGGATAATTCACCCCTCCACTTT,CAISEFWGRNVSDNSPLHF
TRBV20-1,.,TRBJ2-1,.,TGCAGTGCTAGAAAGGACTTCGGGCAGTTCTTC,CSARKDFGQFF
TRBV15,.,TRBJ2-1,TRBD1,TGTGCCACCAGCACAGGGGGCTCCTACAATGAGCAGTTCTTC,CATSTGGSYNEQFF
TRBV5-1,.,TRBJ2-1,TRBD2,TGCGCCAGCAGCTCCACAGGACTAGCGGGAAGGAATGAGCAGTTCTTC,CASSSTGLAGRNEQFF
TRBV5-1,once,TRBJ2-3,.,TGCGCCAGCAGCTTTAGTTTAGCCACAGATACGCAGTATTTT,CASSFSLATDTQYF
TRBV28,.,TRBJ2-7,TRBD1,TGTGCCAGCAGGGGCCCGGGACAGGGGCCATCCTACGAGCAGTACTTC,CASRGPGQGPSYEQYF
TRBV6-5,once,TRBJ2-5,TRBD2,TGTGCCAGCAGTTCCCGGACTAGCGGAGAGACCCAGTACTTC,CASSSRTSGETQYF
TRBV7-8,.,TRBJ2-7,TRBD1,TGTGCCAGCAGCTTAGGACGGGACAGGTCGGCATTCTACGAGCAGTACTTC,CASSLGRDRSAFYEQYF
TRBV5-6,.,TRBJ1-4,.,TGTGCCAGCAGCTTGGCGGGAGGACCGAATGAAAAACTGTTTTTT,CASSLAGGPNEKLFF